These T cell receptor beta chains were read from a single sample in a study of T-cell memory formation after mild COVID-19. Each CDR3 protein gets one entry after TCRdb re-called the 5' RACE reads with MiXCR. The table lists roughly 300,000 distinct CDR3 sequences, approximately 8.4% of them singletons, with under 25% in the top ten. Sequences were obtained from PBMCs or a T cell subset sorted from them (not recorded which). These receptors were taken from a young man who had mild COVID-19 (a few samples of this study predate the infection). Cell type and time point are not known. Both conserved end residues are part of each CDR3. The D gene is left open where the match is weak. Expanded clones get a size class; other rows say once, few or many, or leave the size out.

many	TRBV7-2	TRBJ1-4	.	TGTGCCAGCAGCTTAGCAGGCAGCGGTAATGAAAAACTGTTTTTT	CASSLAGSGNEKLFF
few	TRBV23-1	TRBJ1-1	.	TGCGCCAGCACAGGAAAGGGGGAATGCACTGAAGCTTTCTTT	CASTGKGECTEAFF
few	TRBV7-3	TRBJ1-2	TRBD1	TGTGCCAGCAGCCCCCAGGTGGGACAGAAGAATGGCTACACCTTC	CASSPQVGQKNGYTF
many	TRBV4-3	TRBJ2-1	.	TGCGCCAGCAGCCAAGGGATGCGACTAGTACTCGATGAGCAGTTCTTC	CASSQGMRLVLDEQFF
few	TRBV10-1	TRBJ1-6	.	TGCGCCAGGATCAGGGGTTCGCCACCCCTCCACTTT	CARIRGSPPLHF
few	TRBV7-9	TRBJ2-6	TRBD1	TGTGCCAGCAGCCACCCCGGGACAGGTACTGGGGCCAACGTCCTGACTTTC	CASSHPGTGTGANVLTF
few	TRBV20-1	TRBJ2-2	TRBD1	TGCAGTGCTCGCTTACAGGGGACAGGGGAGCTGTTTTTT	CSARLQGTGELFF
many	TRBV7-9	TRBJ2-1	.	TGTGCCAGCAGCTTAAAGCCGGCTAATGAGCAGTTCTTC	CASSLKPANEQFF
few	TRBV19	TRBJ1-1	.	TGTGCCAGTAAGGGGGAGGTGAACACTGAAGCTTTCTTT	CASKGEVNTEAFF
few	TRBV3-1	TRBJ1-1	.	TGTGCCAGCAGCTCGAGATTACAAGGGGTGGGGAGTAAAGCTTTCTTT	CASSSRLQGVGSKAFF
few	TRBV9	TRBJ2-3	TRBD2	TGTGCCAGCATGCGGACTAGCGGGGAAGATACGCAGTATTTT	CASMRTSGEDTQYF
.	TRBV9	TRBJ2-1	.	TGTGCCAGCAGCGTAGCCGACATATACAATGAGCAGTTCTTC	CASSVADIYNEQFF
many	TRBV5-1	TRBJ1-2	.	TGCGCCAGCAGCTTAGAAGTGCGTGATGGCTACACCTTC	CASSLEVRDGYTF
few	TRBV10-3	TRBJ2-1	.	TGTGCCATCAGTGAGGATAGCGAGGATGAGCAGTTCTTC	CAISEDSEDEQFF
.	TRBV6-5	TRBJ1-1	.	TGTGCCAGCAGTTACTCGACAGGGAACACTGAAGCTTTCTTT	CASSYSTGNTEAFF
.	TRBV10-3	TRBJ2-5	.	TGTGCCATCGGGAACAACCAAGAGACCCAGTACTTC	CAIGNNQETQYF
few	TRBV3-1	TRBJ2-7	.	TGTGCCAGCAGCCAACTAAGGGGAGGCGAGCAGTACTTC	CASSQLRGGEQYF
.	TRBV3-1	TRBJ2-5	.	TGTGCCAGCAGCCAAGGTCTTTCAGAGACCCAGTACTTC	CASSQGLSETQYF
many	TRBV9	TRBJ2-3	.	TGTGCCAGCAGCGCTGGGGGCGGAGTGCTACATACGCAGTATTTT	CASSAGGGVLHTQYF
.	TRBV4-2	TRBJ1-2	.	TGTGCCAGCAGCCGCCCAACGGCCACTAACTATGGCTACACCTTC	CASSRPTATNYGYTF
many	TRBV20-1	TRBJ2-5	.	TGCAGTGCTAGAGATGAGACCCAGTACTTC	CSARDETQYF
many	TRBV5-1	TRBJ1-2	.	TGCGCCAGCAGCATGGGATTACGGAACTATGGCTACACCTTC	CASSMGLRNYGYTF
.	TRBV5-1	TRBJ1-1	TRBD1	TGCGCCAGCAGCTCAATAGGGACAGGCCATTCTGAAGCTTTCTTT	CASSSIGTGHSEAFF
many	TRBV18	TRBJ1-4	.	TGTGCCAGCTCGGCGGTTTTGCGTGATGAAAAACTGTTTTTT	CASSAVLRDEKLFF
many	TRBV12-3/TRBV12-4	TRBJ1-6	.	TGTGCCAGCAGCCGACTGAACTCACCCCTCCACTTT	CASSRLNSPLHF
few	TRBV7-3	TRBJ2-2	.	TGTGCCAGCAGCGTATCACCGGGACACATGAACACCGGGGAGCTGTTTTTT	CASSVSPGHMNTGELFF
.	TRBV9	TRBJ2-4	TRBD1	TGTGCCAGCAGCGTCGGGACAGGGGCTACCAAAAACATTCAGTACTTC	CASSVGTGATKNIQYF
.	TRBV20-1	TRBJ2-1	.	TGCAGTGCTAGCCTCTTTGAGGGGGGGGTCTACAATGAGCAGTTCTTC	CSASLFEGGVYNEQFF
few	TRBV14	TRBJ1-1	.	TGTGCCAGCAGCCGGGGCAAAGGCCGAGCTTTCTTT	CASSRGKGRAFF